This TCR beta chain was identified in a study of blood T cells in healthy people across ages. At the level of the study: Capturing about one barcoded beta molecule per two T cells was achieved by template switching.

A J-beta primer mix and a sample-barcoded 5' primer were used in a second PCR of about 7 to 11 cycles. Each of the cDNA molecules was tagged by a template-switch adaptor with 12 random nucleotides. TCRdb recomputed calls from the 5' RACE reads with MiXCR, one row per CDR3 protein. The repertoire holds 850,000 to 1,100,000 distinct CDR3 sequences, with around two fifths as singletons. Deletions cut 7 bases from V and 5 bases from J, with 11 bases between. Germline loops: CDR1 DFQATT, CDR2 SNEGSKA (reference sequence). The CDR3 runs 11 residues. The chain uses TRBV20-1 and TRBJ1-2; D gene ambiguous. This TCR derives from a man between 18 and 35 years old in good health. The sample consisted of blood. CDR3 sequence reads: CSDSFGYGYTF. For the CDR3, the DNA is TGCAGTGATAGTTTTGGTTATGGCTACACCTTC.